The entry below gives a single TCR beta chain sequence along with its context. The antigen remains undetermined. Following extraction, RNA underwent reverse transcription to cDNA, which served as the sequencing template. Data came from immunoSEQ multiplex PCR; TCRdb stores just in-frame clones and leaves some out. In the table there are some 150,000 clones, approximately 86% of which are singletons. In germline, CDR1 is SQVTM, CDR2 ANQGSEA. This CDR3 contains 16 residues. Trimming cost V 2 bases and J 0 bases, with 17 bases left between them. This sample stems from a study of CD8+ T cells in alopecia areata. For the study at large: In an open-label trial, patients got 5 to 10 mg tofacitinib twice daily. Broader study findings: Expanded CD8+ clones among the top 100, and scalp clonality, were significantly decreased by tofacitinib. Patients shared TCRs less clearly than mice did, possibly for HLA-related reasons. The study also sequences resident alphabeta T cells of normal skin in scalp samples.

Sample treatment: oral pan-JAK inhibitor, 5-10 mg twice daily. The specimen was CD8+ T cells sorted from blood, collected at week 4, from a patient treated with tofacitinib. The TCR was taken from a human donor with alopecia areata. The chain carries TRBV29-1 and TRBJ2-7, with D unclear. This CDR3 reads CSVERLEDHSSYEQYF. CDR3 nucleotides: TGCAGCGTTGAAAGATTAGAGGACCATAGCTCCTACGAGCAGTACTTC.